This T cell receptor beta chain was observed in a study of blood T cell repertoires in COVID-19. Overall study: Researchers got acute and convalescent COVID-19 samples from the United States, Italy and Spain. T cells, B-cell-depleted T cells, or PBMCs supplied cDNA or gDNA.

TCRdb's copy holds only in-frame clones and misses some; the assay was immunoSEQ multiplex PCR. The sample consists of under 80,000 clones, about 90% of them appearing once. Germline loops: CDR1 SGHVS, CDR2 FNYEAQ. V dropped 5 bases and J dropped 5; count of bases not matched to a gene: 11. This CDR3 is built from 15 residues. The receptor was derived from a human donor in a cohort sampled during active COVID-19. The chain carries TRBV7-6 and TRBJ2-5; 7 bases align to TRBD1. Sequencing was performed on peripheral blood. The CDR3 DNA reads as TGTGCCAGCAGCCTATCCCACACAGGGGCGGAGACCCAGTACTTC. Its translation: CASSLSHTGAETQYF.